The clone carrying this T cell receptor (beta chain) has at least ten counts. The data were obtained in a study of blood T cell repertoires in COVID-19. The CDR3 has 15 residues. Germline V gene lookup returns CDR1 SGHTA and CDR2 FQGNSA. The V segment lost 5 bases and the J segment 6 bases; nucleotides outside the gene matches: 13. Per the authors' pipeline: The assay estimated nucleated cells by amplifying reference gene primers. Libraries were prepared by immunoSEQ multiplex PCR; TCRdb keeps only in-frame clonotypes and omits some of them. V, J and clone size are taken as reported in that table, and D and trimming were inferred from the DNA itself. The table has 650,000 to 800,000 clones, about 87% seen once.

Sequenced input: peripheral blood. This clonotype was obtained from a woman younger than 35 with acute or convalescent COVID-19. This sequence joins TRBV7-2 and TRBJ2-7; 7 positions agree with TRBD2. CDR3 amino acids: CASSHRLAGVSEQYF. In DNA form, the CDR3 reads TGTGCCAGCAGCCACAGACTAGCCGGGGTTTCCGAGCAGTACTTC.